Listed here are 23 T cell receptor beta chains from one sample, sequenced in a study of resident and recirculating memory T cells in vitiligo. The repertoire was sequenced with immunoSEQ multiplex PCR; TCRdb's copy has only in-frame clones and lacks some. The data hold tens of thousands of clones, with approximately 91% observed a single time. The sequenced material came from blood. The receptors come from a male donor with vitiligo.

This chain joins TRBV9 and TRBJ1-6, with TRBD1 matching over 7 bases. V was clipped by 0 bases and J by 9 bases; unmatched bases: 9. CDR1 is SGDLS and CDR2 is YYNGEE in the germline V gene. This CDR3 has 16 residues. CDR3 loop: CASSVDGTGVISPLHF. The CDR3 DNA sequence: TGTGCCAGCAGCGTAGATGGTACAGGGGTAATTTCACCCCTCCACTTT.

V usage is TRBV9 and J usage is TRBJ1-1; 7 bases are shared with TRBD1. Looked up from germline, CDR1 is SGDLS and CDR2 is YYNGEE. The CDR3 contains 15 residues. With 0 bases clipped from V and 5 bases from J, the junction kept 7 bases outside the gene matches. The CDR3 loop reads CASSVVGGFGTEAFF. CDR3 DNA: TGTGCCAGCAGCGTAGTAGGGGGCTTTGGGACTGAAGCTTTCTTT.

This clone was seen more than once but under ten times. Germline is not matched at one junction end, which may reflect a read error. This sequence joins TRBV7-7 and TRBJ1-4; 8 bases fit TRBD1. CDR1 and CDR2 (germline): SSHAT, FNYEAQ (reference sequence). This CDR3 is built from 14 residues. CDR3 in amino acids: CASSPDRGSGKLFF. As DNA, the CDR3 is TGTGCTAGCAGCCCTGACAGGGGCTCGGGAAAACTGTTTTTT.

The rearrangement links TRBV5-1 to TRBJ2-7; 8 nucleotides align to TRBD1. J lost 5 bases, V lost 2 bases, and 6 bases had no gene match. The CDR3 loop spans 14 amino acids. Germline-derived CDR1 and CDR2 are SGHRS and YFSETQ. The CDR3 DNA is TGCGCCAGCAGCTTCCAGGGGGCGTTTCACGAGCAGTACTTC. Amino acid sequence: CASSFQGAFHEQYF.

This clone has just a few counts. CDR3 sequence: CASSLAGDSSKAFF. In DNA, the CDR3 is TGCGCCAGCAGCTTGGCGGGGGACAGCTCGAAAGCTTTCTTT. This chain joins TRBV5-1 and TRBJ1-1; 7 bases match TRBD1. The CDR3 loop spans 14 amino acids. V gave up 0 bases and J gave up 9 bases; unmatched junction bases: 8. Germline values: CDR1 SGHRS, CDR2 YFSETQ.

This CDR3 reads CAISESLQVYEQYF. The CDR3 nucleotides are TGTGCCATCAGTGAGTCGCTTCAGGTTTACGAGCAGTACTTC. The genes are TRBV10-3 and TRBJ2-7, with D hard to call. The CDR3 is 14 residues long. Per the germline V gene, CDR1 is ENHRY and CDR2 is SYGVKD. V was clipped by 0 bases and J by 4 bases, with 10 bases between them.

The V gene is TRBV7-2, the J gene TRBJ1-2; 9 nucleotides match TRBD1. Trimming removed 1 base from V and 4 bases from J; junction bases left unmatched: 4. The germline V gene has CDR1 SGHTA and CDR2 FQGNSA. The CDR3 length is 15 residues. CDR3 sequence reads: CASSLGTGDIYGYTF. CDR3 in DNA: TGTGCCAGCAGCTTAGGGACAGGGGATATCTATGGCTACACCTTC.

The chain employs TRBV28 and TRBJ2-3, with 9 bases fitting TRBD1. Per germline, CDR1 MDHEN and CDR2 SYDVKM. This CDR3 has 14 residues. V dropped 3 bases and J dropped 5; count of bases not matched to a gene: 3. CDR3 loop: CASSFMGQGDTQYF. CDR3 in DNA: TGTGCCAGCAGTTTCATGGGACAGGGAGATACGCAGTATTTT.

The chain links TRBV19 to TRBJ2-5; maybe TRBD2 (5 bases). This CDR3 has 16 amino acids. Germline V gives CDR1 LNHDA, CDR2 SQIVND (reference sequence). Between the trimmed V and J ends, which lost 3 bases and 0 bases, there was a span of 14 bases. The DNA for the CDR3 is TGTGCCAGTAGTATCGTGACGGGATTGTACCAAGAGACCCAGTACTTC. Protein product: CASSIVTGLYQETQYF.

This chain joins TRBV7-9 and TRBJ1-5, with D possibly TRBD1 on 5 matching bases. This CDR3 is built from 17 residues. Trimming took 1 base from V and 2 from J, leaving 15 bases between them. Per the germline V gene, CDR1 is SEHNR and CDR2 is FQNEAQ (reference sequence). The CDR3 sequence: CASSLGAGGTRNQPQHF. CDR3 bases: TGTGCCAGCAGCTTAGGAGCCGGGGGAACCCGCAATCAGCCCCAGCATTTT. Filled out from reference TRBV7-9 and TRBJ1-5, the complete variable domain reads DTGVSQNPRHKITKRGQNVTFRCDPISEHNRLYWYRQTLGQGPEFLTYFQNEAQLEKSRLLSDRFSAERPKGSFSTLEIQRTEQGDSAMYLCASSLGAGGTRNQPQHFGDGTRLSIL.

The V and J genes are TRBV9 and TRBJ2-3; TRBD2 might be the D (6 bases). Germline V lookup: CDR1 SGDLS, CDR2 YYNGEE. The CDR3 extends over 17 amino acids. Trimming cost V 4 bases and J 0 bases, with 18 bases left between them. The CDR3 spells CASSQHRTILSTDTQYF. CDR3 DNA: TGTGCCAGCAGCCAACACAGGACTATACTTAGCACAGATACGCAGTATTTT.

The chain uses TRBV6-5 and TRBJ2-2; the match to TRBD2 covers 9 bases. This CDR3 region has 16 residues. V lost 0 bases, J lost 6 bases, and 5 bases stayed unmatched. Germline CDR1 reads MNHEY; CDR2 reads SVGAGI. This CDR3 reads CASSYSGAGGPGELFF. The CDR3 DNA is TGTGCCAGCAGTTACTCGGGTGCGGGGGGGCCCGGGGAGCTGTTTTTT.

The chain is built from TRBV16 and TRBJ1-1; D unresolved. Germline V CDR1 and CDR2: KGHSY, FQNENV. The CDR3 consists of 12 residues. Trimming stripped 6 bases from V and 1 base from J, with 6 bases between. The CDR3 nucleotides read TGTGCCAGCAGACGACAGAACACTGAAGCTTTCTTT. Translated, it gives CASRRQNTEAFF.

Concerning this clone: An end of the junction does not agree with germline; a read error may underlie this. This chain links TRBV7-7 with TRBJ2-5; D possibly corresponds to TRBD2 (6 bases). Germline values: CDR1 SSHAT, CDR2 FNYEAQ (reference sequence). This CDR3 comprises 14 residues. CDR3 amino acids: CASSSTGTQETQYF. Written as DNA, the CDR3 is TGTGCTAGCAGCTCCACCGGGACTCAAGAGACCCAGTACTTC.

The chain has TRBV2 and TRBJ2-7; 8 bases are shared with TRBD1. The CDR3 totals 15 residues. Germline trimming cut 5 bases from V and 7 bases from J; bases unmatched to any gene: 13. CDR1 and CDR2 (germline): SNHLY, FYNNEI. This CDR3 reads CASSSSRGLSREQYF. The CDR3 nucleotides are TGTGCCAGCAGTTCCAGCAGGGGGCTTTCTCGGGAGCAGTACTTC.

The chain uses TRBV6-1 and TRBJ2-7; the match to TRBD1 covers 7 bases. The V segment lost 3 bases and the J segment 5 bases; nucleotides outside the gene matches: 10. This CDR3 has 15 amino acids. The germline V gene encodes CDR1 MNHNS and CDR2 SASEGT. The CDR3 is CASSEGRVGGNEQYF. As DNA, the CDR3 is TGTGCCAGCAGTGAGGGCCGGGTAGGGGGCAACGAGCAGTACTTC.

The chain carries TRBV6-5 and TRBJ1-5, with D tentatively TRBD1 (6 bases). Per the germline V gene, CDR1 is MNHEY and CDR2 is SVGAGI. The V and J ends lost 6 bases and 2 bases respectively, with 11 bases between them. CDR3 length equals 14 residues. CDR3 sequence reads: CASSLYRGNQPQHF. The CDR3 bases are TGTGCCAGCAGCCTATACAGGGGCAATCAGCCCCAGCATTTT.

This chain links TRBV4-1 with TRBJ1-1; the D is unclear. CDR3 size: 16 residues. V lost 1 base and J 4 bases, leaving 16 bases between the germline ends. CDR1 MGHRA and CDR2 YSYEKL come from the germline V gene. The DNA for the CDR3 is TGCGCCAGCAGCCAAGGGAGGATAGGGCAGGCCACTGAAGCTTTCTTT. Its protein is CASSQGRIGQATEAFF.

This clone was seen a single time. CDR3 sequence reads: CASSYGDQHNEQFF. The CDR3 bases are TGTGCCAGCAGTTACGGAGACCAGCACAATGAGCAGTTCTTC. The rearrangement uses TRBV6-5 and TRBJ2-1, with D unclear. The germline V and J ends were trimmed by 2 bases and 5 bases, with 10 bases remaining between them. The germline V gene encodes CDR1 MNHEY and CDR2 SVGAGI. CDR3 length: 14 residues.

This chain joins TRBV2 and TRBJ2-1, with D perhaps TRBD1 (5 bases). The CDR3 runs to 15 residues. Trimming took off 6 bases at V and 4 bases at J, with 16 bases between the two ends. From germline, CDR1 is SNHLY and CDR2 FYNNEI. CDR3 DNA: TGTGCCAGCAGGTTGACAGAGAGCTATTACAATGAGCAGTTCTTC. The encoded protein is CASRLTESYYNEQFF.

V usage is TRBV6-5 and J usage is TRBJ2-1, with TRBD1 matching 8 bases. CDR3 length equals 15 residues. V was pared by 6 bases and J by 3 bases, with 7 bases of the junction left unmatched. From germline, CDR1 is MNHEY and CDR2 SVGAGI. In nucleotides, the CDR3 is TGTGCCAGCAGGGAAAGACAGGGGAGCTACAATGAGCAGTTCTTC. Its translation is CASRERQGSYNEQFF.

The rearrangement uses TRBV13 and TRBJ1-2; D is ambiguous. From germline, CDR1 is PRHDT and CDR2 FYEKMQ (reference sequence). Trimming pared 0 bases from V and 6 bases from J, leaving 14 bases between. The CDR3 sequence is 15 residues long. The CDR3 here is CASSLGSPGVDGYTF. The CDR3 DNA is TGTGCCAGCAGCTTAGGATCCCCGGGTGTCGATGGCTACACCTTC.

The CDR3 region is CASSLAYNTDTQYF. In DNA, the CDR3 is TGTGCCAGCAGCTTAGCTTATAACACAGATACGCAGTATTTT. The V call is TRBV7-9, the J call TRBJ2-3, with D unresolved. The CDR3 runs 14 residues. Trimming removed 0 bases from V and 2 bases from J, with 6 bases in between. Germline CDR1 reads SEHNR; CDR2 reads FQNEAQ (reference sequence).